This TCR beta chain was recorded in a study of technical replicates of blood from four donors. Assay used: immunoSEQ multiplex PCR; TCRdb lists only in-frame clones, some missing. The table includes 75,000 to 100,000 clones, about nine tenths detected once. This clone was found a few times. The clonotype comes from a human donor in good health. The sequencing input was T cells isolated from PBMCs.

In DNA form, the CDR3 reads TGTGCCAGCAGCCCCTCCCTCGCGACTAGCACAGATACGCAGTATTTT. It specifies CASSPSLATSTDTQYF. The chain recombines TRBV7-2 with TRBJ2-3; D gene uncertain. Trimming took off 5 bases at V and 0 bases at J, with 15 bases between the two ends. The CDR3 loop spans 16 amino acids. From germline, CDR1 is SGHTA and CDR2 FQGNSA.